This T cell receptor (beta chain) stems from a study of neurological immune-mediated disorders. The CDR3 extends over 15 amino acids. Trimming removed 1 base from V and 2 bases from J, with 11 bases in between. Per germline, CDR1 SGHVS and CDR2 FQNEAQ. The unsorted libraries originated from 2 million PBMCs that had been stored at -80 C. This clonotype was observed many times. As yet, its antigen is unknown. 5'RACE generated cDNA with 10-nucleotide random UMIs. TCRdb re-analysed the 5' RACE reads in MiXCR, keeping a single row per CDR3 protein. The sample lists about 74,000 distinct CDR3 sequences, around 5.2% occurring once. Study-level results: When repertoires were grouped phylogenetically, those of 18 of 34 multiple sclerosis patients fell into one related-CDR3 cluster, a possible signature. The expanded clones of different subjects shared no CDR3 amino acid sequences (suggesting private repertoires in all groups).

The source is a man between 18 and 35 years old with multiple sclerosis. Input material: PBMCs. The chain couples TRBV7-8 to TRBJ2-5; D not resolved. The chain's CDR3 is CASSLDRWMQETQYF. The CDR3 nucleotides are TGTGCCAGCAGCTTAGATCGCTGGATGCAAGAGACCCAGTACTTC.